The subject of this entry is one T cell receptor (beta chain). Its antigen is unidentified. A multiplex PCR was run with 60 Vbeta primers and 13 Jbeta primers. Profiled with immunoSEQ multiplex PCR; TCRdb holds only in-frame clones, not every one. The sample records 63,000 or so clones, around four fifths being singletons. These data are taken from a study of cytomegalovirus exposure and HLA in healthy donors. Study details: In a previous analysis, nearly 120 million unique TCR beta sequences were found from about 190 million T cells.

Overall study results and limits: For most TCR beta V segments, an earlier analysis put the productive rate at about 87% or about 30% of the time. Some public TCRs appeared in many individuals, while most sequences were rare.

CDR3 size: 13 residues. The germline gives CDR1 SGHKS, CDR2 YYEKEE (reference sequence). V lost 4 bases, J lost 3 bases, and 10 bases lay in between. This receptor was identified in a woman under 40 in good health and CMV-seronegative. V usage is TRBV5-5 and J usage is TRBJ1-1; no reliable D call. Sequenced material: PBMCs. CDR3 sequence: CASSPRVDTEAFF. The CDR3 bases are TGTGCCAGCAGCCCCCGAGTGGACACTGAAGCTTTCTTT.